A single sample gave rise to the 14 T cell receptor beta chains below, sequenced in a study of T cells in Graves' hyperthyroidism and ophthalmopathy. Amplification targeted TCR beta CDR3 regions from RNA transcripts. The primer set for the first-round RT-PCR of the TCR CDR3 was HTBI. One entry per CDR3 protein results from TCRdb running MiXCR on the multiplex PCR reads. The sample consists of a few hundred thousand distinct CDR3 sequences, about half of them appearing once. Sequences were obtained from peripheral blood or thyroid tissue (not recorded which). The receptor source for this set is a woman aged 18-29 years with Graves' hyperthyroidism.

A remark on this clonotype: A much more abundant neighbour one base away suggests this may be a read error. This chain uses TRBV2 with TRBJ2-7, with 11 bases fitting TRBD2. The germline V gene has CDR1 SNHLY and CDR2 FYNNEI. V dropped 8 bases and J dropped 7; count of bases not matched to a gene: 13. This CDR3 spans 15 amino acids. This CDR3 is CASSGTSGLYNEQYF. The DNA of the CDR3 is TGTGCCAGCTCCGGGACTAGCGGCCTCTACAATGAGCAGTACTTC.

The chain couples TRBV7-2 to TRBJ2-5; maybe TRBD2 (6 bases). V lost 1 base and J lost 5, with 17 bases in between. CDR3 length: 16 amino acids. Per the germline V gene, CDR1 is SGHTA and CDR2 is FQGNSA. The CDR3: CASSLVRSSAPETQYF. The CDR3 DNA is TGTGCCAGCAGCTTAGTGAGGTCTAGCGCCCCCGAGACCCAGTACTTC.

This clonotype has just one count. The chain recombines TRBV15 with TRBJ2-7; possibly TRBD1 for D (5 bases). The CDR3 is 15 amino acids. Per germline, CDR1 LNHNV and CDR2 YYDKDF (reference sequence). The V and J ends lost 0 bases and 2 bases respectively, with 11 bases between them. CDR3 sequence (DNA): TGTGCCACCAGCAGAGAAGGGGTCCCCACCTACGAGCAGTACTTC. It is translated as CATSREGVPTYEQYF.

V gene TRBV4-2 combines with J gene TRBJ1-5; 7 bases are shared with TRBD1. The CDR3 contains 14 residues. Trimming took 2 bases from V and 11 from J; bases not matched to a gene: 9. Per the germline V gene, CDR1 is LGHNA and CDR2 is YNFKEQ. The CDR3: CASSQPTGLETQHF. CDR3 DNA sequence: TGTGCCAGCAGCCAACCGACAGGGCTTGAGACCCAGCATTTT.

This clonotype was detected a few times. CDR3 in amino acids: CASSRMSEIGHFF. The CDR3 nucleotides read TGTGCCAGCAGTCGAATGTCCGAAATAGGGCATTTCTTT. This chain joins TRBV5-4 and TRBJ1-1; D is undetermined. CDR3 size: 13 residues. Germline CDR1 and CDR2: SGHNT and YYREEE (reference sequence). V shed 5 bases and J shed 13 bases, with 21 bases lying between them.

This chain joins TRBV7-2 and TRBJ2-2; no firm D call. Trimming pared 5 bases from V and 7 bases from J, leaving 14 bases between. The germline V gene encodes CDR1 SGHTA and CDR2 FQGNSA. The CDR3 spans 14 residues. CDR3 in DNA: TGTGCCAGCAGCCCGACTGTGCGTGGCGGGGAGCTGTTTTTT. Translation gives CASSPTVRGGELFF.

The chain carries TRBV7-1 and TRBJ1-1; D not certain. TRBV7-1 is an ORF for which the function is uncertain. The CDR3 length is 15 residues. V gave up 2 bases and J gave up 3 bases, with 13 bases separating them. The CDR3 nucleotides read TGTGCCAGCAGCTCATTGGAGGTGTTAGACACTGAAGCTTTCTTT. Its protein is CASSSLEVLDTEAFF.

At least ten counts were recorded for this clonotype. J is TRBJ1-5 and V is TRBV19; D unclear. Germline V CDR1 and CDR2: LNHDA, SQIVND (reference sequence). V shed 6 bases and J shed 5 bases, with 11 bases lying between them. This CDR3 spans 13 amino acids. In nucleotides, the CDR3 is TGTGCCAGTAGGCCGGGGAGCCATCAGCCCCAGCATTTT. Its translation is CASRPGSHQPQHF. Full variable domain (rest looked up from reference TRBV19 and TRBJ1-5): DGGITQSPKYLFRKEGQNVTLSCEQNLNHDAMYWYRQDPGQGLRLIYYSQIVNDFQKGDIAEGYSVSREKKESFPLTVTSAQKNPTAFYLCASRPGSHQPQHFGDGTRLSIL.

This clonotype was counted between two and nine times. The junction does not match germline at one end; this may be a read error. In DNA, the CDR3 is TGTGCCAGCAGTGAAACGGCAGAAACTAATCAGCCCCAGCATTTT. It encodes CASSETAETNQPQHF. The gene calls are TRBV10-3 and TRBJ1-5, with no clear D. This CDR3 has 15 residues. In germline, CDR1 is ENHRY, CDR2 SYGVKD.

Details on this clonotype: Possible read error: a much larger clone is one base away. The chain employs TRBV2 and TRBJ1-5, with 7 bases matching TRBD1. Germline CDR1 and CDR2: SNHLY and FYNNEI. This CDR3 region has 14 residues. The CDR3 DNA reads as TGTGCCAGCAGTGAAGGACAGGGAAATCAGACCCAGCATTTT. Translation gives CASSEGQGNQTQHF.

This clonotype was counted between two and nine times. This chain connects TRBV2 to TRBJ1-5, with unresolved D. With 8 bases removed from V and 2 bases from J, the gap between germline ends came to 10 bases. CDR1 and CDR2 (germline): SNHLY, FYNNEI. The CDR3 has 13 amino acids. Here the CDR3 reads CASDPLGNQPQHF. CDR3 DNA: TGTGCCAGCGACCCCTTGGGCAATCAGCCCCAGCATTTT.

This clonotype occurred once. The chain combines TRBV10-3 with TRBJ2-2, with D perhaps TRBD1 or TRBD2 (5 bases each). Germline loops: CDR1 ENHRY, CDR2 SYGVKD. The CDR3 contains 12 residues. V was shortened by 5 bases and J by 8 bases, with 9 bases between the two germline ends. Written as DNA, the CDR3 is TGTGCCATCAGTCCGAGGGGAGGGGAGCTGTTTTTT. Encoded protein: CAISPRGGELFF.

The chain employs TRBV4-3 and TRBJ1-4, with D possibly TRBD1 on 5 matching bases. Per the germline V gene, CDR1 is LGHNA and CDR2 is YSLEER. The CDR3 spans 15 residues. Trimming took 5 bases from V and 7 from J, leaving 17 bases between them. In DNA, the CDR3 is TGCGCCAGCAGCACCACAGGAAGTGAGGTTGAAAAACTGTTTTTT. Protein product: CASSTTGSEVEKLFF.

The chain uses TRBV19 and TRBJ2-7, with D tentatively TRBD2 (5 bases). Trimming shortened V by 3 bases and J by 3 bases, and 15 bases separated the two germline ends. CDR3 length equals 15 residues. CDR1 and CDR2 (germline): LNHDA, SQIVND (reference sequence). DNA for the CDR3: TGTGCCAGTAGTATGGCCCCTAGCAGCATCTACGAGCAGTACTTC. Residues: CASSMAPSSIYEQYF.